The sequence of this T cell receptor (beta chain) was determined in a study of cytomegalovirus exposure and HLA in healthy donors. Looking at the study overall: The early release's HLA-typed donors yielded 65 million to 85 million unique TCRs.

In nominal health when sampled, donors likely had unrecorded immune exposures nonetheless. Details on this clone: Its antigen remains unidentified.

The PCR employed 60 Vbeta primers together with 13 Jbeta primers. Measured with immunoSEQ multiplex PCR; TCRdb has only the in-frame clones, and not every one. The data contain some 190,000 clones, approximately 80% of them singletons. V lost 6 bases to trimming and J lost 6 bases; unmatched junction nucleotides: 4. CDR3 length: 14 residues. Germline values: CDR1 SGHDN, CDR2 FVKESK. Study conclusions and caveats: In vitro confirmation showed a few CMV-associated chains to be CMV antigen specific. TCR beta chain V- and J-gene trimming was linked, in a later analysis, to a missense variant in DCLRE1C.

What was sequenced was PBMCs. The rearrangement links TRBV14 to TRBJ2-1, with 11 bases aligning to TRBD2. The clonotype was recovered from a girl aged 5 to 17 in good health and CMV-seropositive. CDR3: CASRLAGAGNEQFF. As DNA, the CDR3 is TGTGCCAGCAGACTAGCGGGAGCGGGCAATGAGCAGTTCTTC.